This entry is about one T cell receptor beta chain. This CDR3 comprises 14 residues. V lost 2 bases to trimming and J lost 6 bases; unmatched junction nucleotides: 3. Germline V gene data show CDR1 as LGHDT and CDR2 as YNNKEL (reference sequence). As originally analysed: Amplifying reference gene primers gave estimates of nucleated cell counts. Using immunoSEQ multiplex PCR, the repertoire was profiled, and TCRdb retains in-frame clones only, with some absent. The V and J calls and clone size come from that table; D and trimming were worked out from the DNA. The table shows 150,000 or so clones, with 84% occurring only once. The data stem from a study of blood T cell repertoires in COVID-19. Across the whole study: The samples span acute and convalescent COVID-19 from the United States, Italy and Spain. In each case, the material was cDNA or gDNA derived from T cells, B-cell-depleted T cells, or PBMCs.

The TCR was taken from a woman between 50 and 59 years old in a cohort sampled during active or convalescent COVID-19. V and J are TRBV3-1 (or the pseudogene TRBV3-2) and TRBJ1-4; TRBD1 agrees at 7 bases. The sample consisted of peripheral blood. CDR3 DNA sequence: TGTGCCAGCAGCCAAAGGACAGGCTATGAAAAACTGTTTTTT. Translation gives CASSQRTGYEKLFF.